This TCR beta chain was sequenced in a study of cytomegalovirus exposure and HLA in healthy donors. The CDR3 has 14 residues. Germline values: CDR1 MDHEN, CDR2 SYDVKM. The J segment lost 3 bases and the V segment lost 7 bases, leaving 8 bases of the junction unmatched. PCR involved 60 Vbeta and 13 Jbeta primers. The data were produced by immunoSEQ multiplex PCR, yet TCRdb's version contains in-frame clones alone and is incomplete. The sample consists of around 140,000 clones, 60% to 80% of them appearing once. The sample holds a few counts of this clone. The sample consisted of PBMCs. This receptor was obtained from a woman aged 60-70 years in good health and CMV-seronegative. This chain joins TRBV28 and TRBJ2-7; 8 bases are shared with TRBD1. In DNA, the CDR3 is TGTGCCAGCACCGAGACAGGGGCACTCTACGAGCAGTACTTC. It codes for CASTETGALYEQYF.